This is a list of T cell receptor beta chains from one sample in a study of blood T cell repertoires in COVID-19. Sequencing was performed with immunoSEQ multiplex PCR; in TCRdb, only in-frame clones are kept and a portion is missing. The table shows some 380,000 clones, with more than 75% occurring only once. Sequencing was carried out using peripheral blood. These receptor sequences come from a human donor with acute or convalescent COVID-19. The donor label of this sample is uncertain. The CDR3 runs from the conserved cysteine through the conserved F or W. The D gene is left open where the match is weak. Clone size is not always given. Where it is, it says once, few, many or a class for expanded clones.

V gene	D gene	clone size	CDR3 length	J gene	CDR3 DNA	CDR3 protein
TRBV5-1	.	.	17	TRBJ1-3	TGCGCCAGCAGCTTGGGCGGGACTGCCGGCTCTGGAAACACCATATATTTT	CASSLGGTAGSGNTIYF
TRBV19	TRBD1	.	17	TRBJ1-2	TGTGCCAGTAGTGTAACCGCCGGGACAGGGGGCTTAAATGGCTACACCTTC	CASSVTAGTGGLNGYTF
TRBV5-6	.	once	16	TRBJ2-1	TGTGCCAGCAGCTTGTTGGGCAGGGGAGTCTACAATGAGCAGTTCTTC	CASSLLGRGVYNEQFF
TRBV30	.	.	13	TRBJ1-3	TGTGCCAGACAGGAGTTCTCTGGAAACACCATATATTTT	CARQEFSGNTIYF
TRBV2	TRBD2	.	15	TRBJ2-1	TGTGCCAGCAGTGAACCTAGCGGGGGGAACAATGAGCAGTTCTTC	CASSEPSGGNNEQFF
TRBV7-9	TRBD2	.	16	TRBJ2-3	TGTGCCAGCAGCTATCGGACTAGCGGGGGTCGAGATACGCAGTATTTT	CASSYRTSGGRDTQYF
TRBV11-2	TRBD1	.	12	TRBJ1-2	TGTGCCAGCACCGGACAGGCCTATGGCTACACCTTC	CASTGQAYGYTF
TRBV5-1	.	.	13	TRBJ1-1	TGCGCCAGCAGCGGCGGTCTGAACACTGAAGCTTTCTTT	CASSGGLNTEAFF
TRBV2	.	few	9	TRBJ1-2	TGTGCCAGTGGGGCTGGCTACACCTTC	CASGAGYTF
TRBV5-1	.	.	13	TRBJ1-1	TGCGCCAGCAGCTTTGAGGGCAGGATCCCAGCTTTCTTT	CASSFEGRIPAFF
TRBV6-5	.	.	14	TRBJ1-1	TGTGCCAGCAGTTTTTCTACCGGGGTTTCGGAAGCTTTCTTT	CASSFSTGVSEAFF
TRBV28	TRBD1	.	17	TRBJ1-5	TGTGCCAGCACCCGTAGGACAGGGGGTTATAGCAATCAGCCCCAGCATTTT	CASTRRTGGYSNQPQHF
TRBV5-1	TRBD1	.	16	TRBJ1-6	TGCGCCAGCAGCTTGATGACAGGGCTCTATAATTCACCCCTCCACTTT	CASSLMTGLYNSPLHF
TRBV19	TRBD1	.	15	TRBJ2-2	TGTGCCAGTAGTATATGGGGACAGGGGGCCGGGGAGCTGTTTTTT	CASSIWGQGAGELFF